This T cell receptor beta chain was identified during a study of shared clonotypes between healthy human individuals. Turning to the study itself: Donors had three CD4 naive, three CD4 memory, two CD8 naive and one CD8 memory plate apiece.

All the donors were Caucasian adults who lived in Nashville, Tennessee. Per germline, CDR1 MNHEY and CDR2 SMNVEV (reference sequence). CDR3 length equals 15 residues. Trimming removed 6 bases at V and 0 bases at J, with 14 bases between. At deep level, the assay was performed. The protocol was immunoSEQ multiplex PCR, while the TCRdb copy is restricted to in-frame clones and leaves out a portion. This sample carries about 1.1 million clones, 78% of them seen once, and the ten largest clones take more than 0.5%. Sequenced material: memory CD4+ T cells from PBMCs. Described subset: CD45RA-negative fraction. This clonotype originated in a young man in good health. Some clones in this sample may be carry-over from other donors' samples. The V gene is TRBV27, the J gene TRBJ1-2; maybe TRBD1 (6 bases). CDR3 sequence reads: CASSLAGHPNYGYTF. The CDR3 DNA reads TGTGCCAGCAGCCTTGCGGGACACCCTAACTATGGCTACACCTTC.